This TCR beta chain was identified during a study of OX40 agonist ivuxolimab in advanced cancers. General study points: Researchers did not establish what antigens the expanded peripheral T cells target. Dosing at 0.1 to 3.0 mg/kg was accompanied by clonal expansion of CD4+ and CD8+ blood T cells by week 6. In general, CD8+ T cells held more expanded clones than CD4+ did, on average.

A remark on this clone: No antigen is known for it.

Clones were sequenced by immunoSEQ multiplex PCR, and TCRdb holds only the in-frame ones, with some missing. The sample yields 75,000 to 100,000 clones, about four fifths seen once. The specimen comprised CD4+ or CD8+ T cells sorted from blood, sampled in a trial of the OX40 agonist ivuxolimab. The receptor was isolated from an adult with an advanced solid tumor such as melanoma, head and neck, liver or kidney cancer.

Here the CDR3 reads CASSLRRSDNSPLHF. The CDR3 DNA reads TGTGCCAGCAGCTTACGGCGTAGCGATAATTCACCCCTCCACTTT. The J gene is TRBJ1-6, the V gene TRBV7-9; D unclear. The CDR3 contains 15 residues. Germline V gives CDR1 SEHNR, CDR2 FQNEAQ (reference sequence). Trimming took 2 bases from V and 5 from J, leaving 10 bases between them. The full variable domain, completed using reference TRBV7-9 and TRBJ1-6, is DTGVSQNPRHKITKRGQNVTFRCDPISEHNRLYWYRQTLGQGPEFLTYFQNEAQLEKSRLLSDRFSAERPKGSFSTLEIQRTEQGDSAMYLCASSLRRSDNSPLHFGNGTRLTVT.